This T cell receptor beta chain was captured by sequencing in a study of cytomegalovirus exposure and HLA in healthy donors. Looked up from germline, CDR1 is LNHDA and CDR2 is SQIVND (reference sequence). This CDR3 spans 14 amino acids. V shed 6 bases and J 2 bases; nucleotides not matched to a gene: 5. 60 Vbeta and 13 Jbeta primers were used in PCR. The repertoire was sequenced with immunoSEQ multiplex PCR; TCRdb's copy has only in-frame clones and lacks some. The sample has 180,000 or so clones; around 76% are singletons. Sequencing was done on a sample of PBMCs. The chain links TRBV19 to TRBJ2-3; the match to TRBD1 covers 7 bases. The receptor's source is a woman in her thirties in good health and CMV-seropositive. CDR3 protein: CASSPTGITDTQYF. Here the CDR3 DNA reads TGTGCCAGTAGCCCGACAGGGATCACAGATACGCAGTATTTT.